This T cell receptor beta chain was sequenced during a study of blood T cell repertoires in COVID-19. Study-wide context: Acute and convalescent COVID-19 samples came from the United States, Italy and Spain. In each case, the material was cDNA or gDNA derived from T cells, B-cell-depleted T cells, or PBMCs.

This CDR3 region has 15 residues. Germline V lookup: CDR1 SGHRS, CDR2 YFSETQ. V shed 0 bases, J shed 5 bases, and the junction held 6 bases outside the gene matches. While infection was still active, Seattle patients were enrolled and then followed longitudinally. In the authors' methods: Using reference gene primer amplification, nucleated cell counts were estimated. Clones were sequenced by immunoSEQ multiplex PCR, and TCRdb holds only the in-frame ones, with some missing. D and trimming were read from the DNA, whereas the V and J calls and clone size are those reported in that table. Of around 170,000 clones listed, 80% to 90% are singletons. This clone was seen more than once but under ten times.

The TCR comes from a woman aged 80 or over with COVID-19, enrolled during active disease. The rearrangement joins TRBV5-1 to TRBJ2-7; TRBD1 matches at 9 bases. The sequenced sample was peripheral blood. CDR3 region: CASSLVQGAGNEQYF. CDR3 in DNA: TGCGCCAGCAGCTTGGTACAGGGGGCGGGAAACGAGCAGTACTTC.